These 3 T cell receptor beta chains came from one sample sequenced in a study of cytomegalovirus exposure and HLA in healthy donors. Primers: 60 Vbeta forward and 13 Jbeta reverse. Assay used: immunoSEQ multiplex PCR; TCRdb lists only in-frame clones, some missing. Here the sample spans 180,000 or so clones, more than 80% being singletons. The source material was PBMCs. The receptors were gathered from a young woman in good health and CMV-seropositive.

This clone has a handful of counts. J is TRBJ1-1 and V is TRBV19, with TRBD1 as a possible D gene (5 bases). Between the trimmed V and J ends, which lost 5 bases and 1 base, there was a span of 11 bases. The CDR3 is 14 amino acids. CDR1 and CDR2 (germline): LNHDA, SQIVND (reference sequence). The CDR3: CASSHVGGNTEAFF. In DNA form, the CDR3 reads TGTGCCAGTAGTCATGTGGGGGGGAACACTGAAGCTTTCTTT.

V is TRBV7-8 and J is TRBJ1-5; D is perhaps TRBD1 (5 bases). The V end was cut by 0 bases, the J end by 6 bases, with 9 bases between. The CDR3 has 14 amino acids. The germline CDR1 and CDR2 sequences are SGHVS and FQNEAQ. CDR3 in amino acids: CASSLAGEAQPQHF. The DNA of the CDR3 is TGTGCCAGCAGCTTAGCAGGGGAGGCTCAGCCCCAGCATTTT. Using reference TRBV7-8 and TRBJ1-5 for the parts outside the CDR3, the full variable domain is GAGVSQSPRYKVAKRGQDVALRCDPISGHVSLFWYQQALGQGPEFLTYFQNEAQLDKSGLPSDRFFAERPEGSVSTLKIQRTQQEDSAVYLCASSLAGEAQPQHFGDGTRLSIL.

CDR3 loop: CASSSDGWARRVSSPLHF. CDR3 sequence (DNA): TGCGCCAGCAGCTCCGACGGTTGGGCGAGGCGGGTCAGTTCACCCCTCCACTTT. The rearrangement uses TRBV5-1 and TRBJ1-6; D remains ambiguous. CDR1 is SGHRS and CDR2 is YFSETQ in the germline V gene. The CDR3 is made up of 18 amino acids. V lost 3 bases and J lost 9, with 25 bases in between.